This T cell receptor (beta chain) appears in the sequencing data of a study of blood T cell repertoires in COVID-19. Profiling relied on immunoSEQ multiplex PCR, and the TCRdb table lists in-frame clones only, not all of them. The data hold 350,000 or so clones, with approximately 89% observed a single time. This CDR3 region has 14 residues. Germline CDR1 reads MNHNS; CDR2 reads SASEGT. Trimming took 1 base from V and 8 from J, leaving 14 bases between them. This clonotype originated in a woman aged 30 to 39 with COVID-19, enrolled during active disease. The chain is built from TRBV6-1 and TRBJ1-2, with D tentatively TRBD1 (6 bases). The sequenced sample consisted of peripheral blood. The CDR3 DNA reads TGTGCCAGCAGTGAAGTCGGGGTAGGGGGAGGCTACACCTTC. This sequence encodes CASSEVGVGGGYTF.